This T cell receptor beta chain was obtained from a study of blood T cells in healthy people across ages. Study-wide points: Diversity estimates from one million T cells were considered underestimates.

Primed by a sample-barcoded 5' primer and a J-beta primer mix, a second PCR proceeded for about 7 to 11 cycles. TCRdb called the 5' RACE reads again in MiXCR, with one record for every CDR3 protein. The sample shows some 780,000 distinct CDR3 sequences, roughly 50% of them seen only once. This clonotype was counted a few times. Its antigen is not known. This sequence was found in a man aged 35 to 55 in good health. Sample: blood.

CDR3 coding DNA: TGTGCCATCAGTGAGTCTTCCGGATTCTCTGGGGCCAACGTCCTGACTTTC. Its protein is CAISESSGFSGANVLTF. This chain links TRBV10-3 with TRBJ2-6; the D is unclear. CDR1 is ENHRY and CDR2 is SYGVKD in the germline V gene. This CDR3 contains 17 residues. The V and J ends lost 0 bases and 0 bases respectively, with 9 bases between them.